These T cell receptor beta chains were read from a single sample in a study of T cell responses to AZD1222 COVID-19 vaccine. Profiled with immunoSEQ multiplex PCR; TCRdb holds only in-frame clones, not every one. The profile covers approximately 89,000 clones, with about 86% appearing a single time and 5.5% to 6% taken by the ten largest. The sample was peripheral blood, taken 28 days after the second AZD1222 dose. These receptors originate from an adult who received the AZD1222 COVID-19 vaccine. CDR3s include the opening cysteine and the closing phenylalanine or tryptophan.

cdr3_length v_call cdr3_aa
15 TRBV21-1 CASSRETGSQETQYF
18 TRBV12-2 CASRLVGDRGPSNQPQHF
11 TRBV3-1/TRBV3-2 CASSGNSPLHF
15 TRBV5-4 CASSPPGHFTGELFF
13 TRBV27 CASLRRGGEKLFF
16 TRBV5-6 CASSLNREAWNTEAFF
16 TRBV24-1 CATPLPAGKGTDTQYF
14 TRBV7-9 CASSSQPMNTEAFF
15 TRBV6-2/TRBV6-3 CASSYPGQAQETQYF
17 TRBV30 CAWSVLGETKHSYEQYF
12 TRBV27 CASSPTGQPQHF
15 TRBV28 CASSSPEAGGYEQYF
14 TRBV24-1 CATSASGFAYEQYF
11 TRBV19 CASSIWTEAFF
13 TRBV10-3 CAIRLGPEEKLFF
16 TRBV7-3 CASSLGLAGAINEQFF
14 TRBV28 CASTGGQINQPQHF
14 TRBV3-1/TRBV3-2 CASSETGDDYGYTF
11 TRBV3-1/TRBV3-2 CASSQERKLFF
14 TRBV19 CASSIGTGARGYTF
14 TRBV4-1 CASGTARSRNTIYF
15 TRBV6-5 CASSYSGGGRQPQHF
14 TRBV3-1/TRBV3-2 CASRGLSGTGELFF
14 TRBV29-1 CSVAALGQGTEAFF
15 TRBV6-5 CASSLGLARTDTQYF
17 TRBV29-1 CSAFLRQGAPSTGELFF
15 TRBV21-1 CASSKGATRTDTQYF
19 TRBV30 CAWITSGLGASSGANVLTF
14 TRBV21-1 CASSNRQGKTEAFF
17 TRBV7-2 CASSLRTGGSNTGELFF
15 TRBV6-2/TRBV6-3 CASSLVEASTDTQYF
13 TRBV6-2/TRBV6-3 CASSYVSGRGYTF
13 TRBV7-3 CAIPGLARNEQFF
16 TRBV13 CASSLDDTEPRNEQFF
17 TRBV6-6 CASSRGHPSSGANVLTF
15 TRBV30 CAWTGQGRPQETQYF
15 TRBV5-1 CASSWEAGAGETQYF
14 TRBV7-2 CASSLALPSGGYTF
15 TRBV28 CASSLVGGTTGELFF
16 TRBV28 CASRRGGGESYNEQFF
14 TRBV18 CASSPGQIQETQYF
15 TRBV27 CASSLSREANQPQHF
15 TRBV2 CASSEGVYSNQPQHF
18 TRBV11-2 CASSFDPGQGGIQETQYF
17 TRBV25-1 CASSELAGGMGTDTQYF
15 TRBV5-1 CASSAGRPGANVLTF
14 TRBV3-1/TRBV3-2 CASSQGHNVNEQFF
16 TRBV9 CASSVGTSGKTDTQYF
14 TRBV3-1/TRBV3-2 CASSQRGVQETQYF
16 TRBV28 CASSLWQGSAKNIQYF
12 TRBV10-1 CASSGDEETQYF
18 TRBV28 CASSLGGAWTGSNQPQHF
14 TRBV28 CASTLGVWNTEAFF